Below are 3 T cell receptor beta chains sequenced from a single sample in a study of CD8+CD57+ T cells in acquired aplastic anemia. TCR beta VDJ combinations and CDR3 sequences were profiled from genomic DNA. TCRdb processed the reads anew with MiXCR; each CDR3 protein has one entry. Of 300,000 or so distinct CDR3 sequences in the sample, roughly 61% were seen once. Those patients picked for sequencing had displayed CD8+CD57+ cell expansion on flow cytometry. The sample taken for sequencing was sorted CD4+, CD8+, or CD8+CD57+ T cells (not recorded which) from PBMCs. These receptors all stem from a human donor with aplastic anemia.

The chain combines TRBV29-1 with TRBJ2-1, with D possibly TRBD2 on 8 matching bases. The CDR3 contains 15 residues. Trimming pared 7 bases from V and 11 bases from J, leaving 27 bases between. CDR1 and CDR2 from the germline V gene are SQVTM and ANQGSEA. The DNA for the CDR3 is TGCAGCGCCAACCCGGGACAGAAACCGGGGGGGAAGCAGTTCTTC. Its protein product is CSANPGQKPGGKQFF.

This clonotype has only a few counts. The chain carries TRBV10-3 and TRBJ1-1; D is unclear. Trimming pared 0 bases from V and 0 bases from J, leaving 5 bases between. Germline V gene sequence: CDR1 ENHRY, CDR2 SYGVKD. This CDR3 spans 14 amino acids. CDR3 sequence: CAISESVLNTEAFF. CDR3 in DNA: TGTGCCATCAGTGAGTCGGTTTTGAACACTGAAGCTTTCTTT.

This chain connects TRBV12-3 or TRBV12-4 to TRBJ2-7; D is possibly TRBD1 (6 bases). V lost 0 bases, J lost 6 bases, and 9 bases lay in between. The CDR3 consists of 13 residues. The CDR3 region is CASSLAPGAEQYF. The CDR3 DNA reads TGTGCCAGCAGTTTAGCCCCAGGGGCCGAGCAGTACTTC.